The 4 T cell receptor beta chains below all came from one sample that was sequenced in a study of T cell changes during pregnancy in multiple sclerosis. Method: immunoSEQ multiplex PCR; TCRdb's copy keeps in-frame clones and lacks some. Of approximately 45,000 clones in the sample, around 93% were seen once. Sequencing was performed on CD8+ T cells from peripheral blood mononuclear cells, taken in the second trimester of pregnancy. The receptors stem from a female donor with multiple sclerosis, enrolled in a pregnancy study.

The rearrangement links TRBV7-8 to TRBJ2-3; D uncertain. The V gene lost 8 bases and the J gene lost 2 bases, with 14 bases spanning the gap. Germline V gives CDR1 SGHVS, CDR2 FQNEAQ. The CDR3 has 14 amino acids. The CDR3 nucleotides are TGTGCCAGCCCCACCCCCCGAGACACAGATACGCAGTATTTT. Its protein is CASPTPRDTDTQYF.

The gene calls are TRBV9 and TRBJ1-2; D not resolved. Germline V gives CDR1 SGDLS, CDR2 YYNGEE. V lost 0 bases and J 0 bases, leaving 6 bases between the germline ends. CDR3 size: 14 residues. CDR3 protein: CASSVDGTNYGYTF. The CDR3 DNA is TGTGCCAGCAGCGTAGACGGGACTAACTATGGCTACACCTTC.

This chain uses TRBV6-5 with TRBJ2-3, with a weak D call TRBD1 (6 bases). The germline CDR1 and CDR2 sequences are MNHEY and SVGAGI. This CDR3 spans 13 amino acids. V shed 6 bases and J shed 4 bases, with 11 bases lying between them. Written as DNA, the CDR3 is TGTGCCAGCAGCCTCAGGGGTCCAGATACGCAGTATTTT. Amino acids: CASSLRGPDTQYF.

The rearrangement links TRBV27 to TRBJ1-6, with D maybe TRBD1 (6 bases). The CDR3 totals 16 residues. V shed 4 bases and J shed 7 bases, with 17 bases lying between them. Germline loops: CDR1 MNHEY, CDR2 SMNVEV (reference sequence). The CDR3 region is CASSSFGWDKNSPLHF. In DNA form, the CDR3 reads TGTGCCAGCAGTTCCTTTGGGTGGGACAAAAATTCACCCCTCCACTTT.